These 14 T cell receptor beta chains were sequenced from one sample in a study of regulatory T cells in long-lasting Graves disease (dated by TCRdb to the early 2020s). Library creation used multiplex PCR. Sequencing was carried out with an Illumina HiSeq 4000. CDR3 regions were amplified by Arm-PCR with iRepertoire HTBI primers to construct TCR beta libraries. TCRdb took the public reads, trimmed them with fastp at Q25, ran MiXCR for clone calling and kept in-frame beta chains. A single entry per CDR3 protein holds the most common genes and DNA from its merged rows. The sample contains about 420,000 distinct CDR3 sequences, about 15% of them found a single time. 20% to 25% of the sample rests with the top ten. Explained via the paper, the time point label denotes: newly diagnosed GD, antithyroid drugs for less than 3 months. For both TCR sequencing and RNA sequencing, RNA was extracted from PBMCs using TRIzol.

Separately, the same data were catalogued under a study of T cells in Graves' hyperthyroidism and ophthalmopathy.

Sequenced here: peripheral blood mononuclear cells (PBMCs), sampled at new diagnosis, from a patient treated with antithyroid drugs. Every receptor here comes from a woman aged 18-29 years with Graves disease. Donor details come from another sample of the same person, matched by shared clones.

This clonotype was picked up many times. This chain joins TRBV28 and TRBJ2-5, with 10 bases identical to TRBD1. V trimming: 5 bases; J trimming: 8 bases; junction bases outside the gene matches: 17. The CDR3 is made up of 17 amino acids. Looked up from germline, CDR1 is MDHEN and CDR2 is SYDVKM. This chain's CDR3 is CASSPSGTGATMRTQYF. The CDR3 DNA sequence: TGTGCCAGCAGTCCATCAGGGACAGGGGCGACAATGCGAACCCAGTACTTC.

This clonotype was seen many times. V gene TRBV3-1 combines with J gene TRBJ2-7; 12 bases are shared with TRBD2. The trim removed 4 bases at V and 3 bases at J, leaving 4 bases unmatched. In germline, CDR1 is LGHDT, CDR2 YNNKEL (reference sequence). This CDR3 spans 15 amino acids. CDR3 loop: CASSLGLAGNYEQYF. The DNA of the CDR3 is TGTGCCAGCAGCCTCGGACTAGCGGGGAACTACGAGCAGTACTTC.

This clonotype was recorded many times. V gene TRBV6-5 combines with J gene TRBJ1-2; TRBD1 aligns across 12 bases. With 2 bases clipped from V and 6 bases from J, the junction kept 7 bases outside the gene matches. Germline V gene sequence: CDR1 MNHEY, CDR2 SVGAGI. The CDR3 spans 16 residues. The chain's CDR3 is CASSYEGTGGFHGYTF. As DNA, the CDR3 is TGTGCCAGCAGTTACGAAGGGACAGGGGGCTTCCATGGCTACACCTTC.

The chain employs TRBV6-1 and TRBJ2-2, with 9 bases fitting TRBD2. After removal of 1 base from V and 0 bases from J, the junction contained 0 bases not matched to a gene. Germline loops: CDR1 MNHNS, CDR2 SASEGT. The CDR3 has 16 amino acids. CDR3 loop: CASSEGLAANTGELFF. As DNA, the CDR3 is TGTGCCAGCAGTGAAGGACTAGCGGCGAACACCGGGGAGCTGTTTTTT.

This clonotype was counted a few times. This chain uses TRBV27 with TRBJ1-2; D not certain. The CDR3 extends over 13 amino acids. Per germline, CDR1 MNHEY and CDR2 SMNVEV (reference sequence). V was pared by 8 bases and J by 2 bases, with 12 bases between. The CDR3 loop is CASALGRNYGYTF. In DNA form, the CDR3 reads TGTGCCAGCGCCCTAGGGAGAAACTATGGCTACACCTTC.

This clonotype was found many times. The chain combines TRBV11-2 with TRBJ2-7; D possibly corresponds to TRBD1 (5 bases). This CDR3 is 16 amino acids long. Trimming left V 3 bases short and J 2 bases short, with 17 bases between. Germline CDR1 and CDR2: SGHAT and FQNNGV. The CDR3 is CASSFGTQGSTYEQYF. The CDR3, as DNA: TGTGCCAGCAGCTTTGGTACTCAGGGCTCAACCTACGAGCAGTACTTC.

The V and J genes are TRBV10-3 and TRBJ2-1; 11 nucleotides align to TRBD2. V trimming: 7 bases; J trimming: 4 bases; junction bases outside the gene matches: 3. The germline V gene has CDR1 ENHRY and CDR2 SYGVKD. The CDR3 has 14 amino acids. In DNA form, the CDR3 reads TGTGCCATCAAGACTAGCGGGGCTTACAATGAGCAGTTCTTC. Translated, it gives CAIKTSGAYNEQFF.

This clonotype came up many times. This rearrangement joins TRBV28 to TRBJ1-1, with D perhaps TRBD1 (5 bases). Germline V CDR1 and CDR2: MDHEN, SYDVKM. Trimming stripped 3 bases from V and 4 bases from J, with 12 bases between. The CDR3 sequence is 14 residues long. CDR3 protein: CASSFQGIGTEAFF. CDR3 nucleotides: TGTGCCAGCAGTTTCCAGGGAATAGGCACTGAAGCTTTCTTT.

This clonotype was counted a few times. The rearrangement joins TRBV7-3 to TRBJ2-6; 14 bases fit TRBD2. V was pared by 4 bases and J by 3 bases, with 5 bases of the junction left unmatched. The CDR3 extends over 18 amino acids. From germline, CDR1 is SGHTA and CDR2 FQGTGA. The CDR3 sequence: CASSSGLAGAGGANVLTF. CDR3 DNA sequence: TGTGCCAGCAGCTCGGGACTAGCGGGAGCGGGTGGGGCCAACGTCCTGACTTTC.

This clonotype was picked up many times. The chain joins TRBV6-2 or TRBV6-3 to TRBJ2-1; D is tentatively TRBD1 or TRBD2 (5 bases each). CDR3 length: 11 amino acids. The germline gives CDR1 MNHEY, CDR2 SVGEGT. V lost 4 bases and J lost 12, with 10 bases in between. In DNA, the CDR3 is TGTGCCAGCAGTTCGGGGCAGACGCAGTTCTTC. It is translated as CASSSGQTQFF.

V usage is TRBV27 and J usage is TRBJ2-7; D gene unclear. The CDR3 contains 13 residues. The ends were cut back, 0 bases at V and 3 bases at J, with 6 bases in the middle. Germline V gene data show CDR1 as MNHEY and CDR2 as SMNVEV (reference sequence). The CDR3 coding sequence is TGTGCCAGCAGTTTATCCGACGGCTACGAGCAGTACTTC. Translated: CASSLSDGYEQYF.

This clonotype was observed a few times. V gene TRBV27 combines with J gene TRBJ2-2; 8 nucleotides match TRBD2. The CDR3 spans 14 residues. CDR1 is MNHEY and CDR2 is SMNVEV in the germline V gene (reference sequence). The junction had 4 bases not matched to a gene; V was cut back by 6 bases and J by 4 bases. DNA for the CDR3: TGTGCCAGCAGGAATCGGGAGGGCACCGGGGAGCTGTTTTTT. Translated: CASRNREGTGELFF.

The gene calls are TRBV5-1 and TRBJ2-5; D is perhaps TRBD2 (6 bases). Trimming left V 3 bases short and J 2 bases short, with 11 bases between. The germline CDR1 and CDR2 sequences are SGHRS and YFSETQ. This CDR3 is built from 14 residues. The CDR3 DNA is TGCGCCAGCAGCTCGGGGCGGGGTCAAGAGACCCAGTACTTC. It is translated as CASSSGRGQETQYF.

The gene calls are TRBV5-1 and TRBJ2-1, with 7 bases lining up with TRBD1. The germline V gene encodes CDR1 SGHRS and CDR2 YFSETQ. The CDR3 covers 16 residues. V dropped 3 bases and J dropped 0; count of bases not matched to a gene: 6. DNA of the CDR3: TGCGCCAGCAGCTCGAAACAGGGGAGCTCCTACAATGAGCAGTTCTTC. It is translated as CASSSKQGSSYNEQFF.